The rows below give T cell receptor beta chains drawn from one sample of a study of T cells in localized non-small cell lung cancer. TCRdb's table, derived via immunoSEQ multiplex PCR, lists solely in-frame clones and lacks some. The repertoire consists of roughly 35,000 clones, with 90% to 95% occurring once and the leading ten covering roughly 7.9%. The input for sequencing was peripheral blood, taken before any cancer treatment. Source of these receptors: a female donor older than 55 with stage I lung adenocarcinoma. CDR3s include the opening cysteine and the closing phenylalanine or tryptophan. A D gene is named only where the DNA matches it firmly. A clone size is listed for some rows: how often the clone was seen (once, few, many), or a class if it is expanded.

clone size | J gene | V gene | CDR3 length | D gene | CDR3 DNA | CDR3 protein
- | TRBJ2-1 | TRBV7-2 | 12 | - | TGTGCCAGCAGCCCCTTTCGGCAAGAGCAGTTCTTC | CASSPFRQEQFF
- | TRBJ2-7 | TRBV28 | 14 | - | TGTGCCAGCAGTATTCTCCCGGCCCCTTACGAGCAGTACTTC | CASSILPAPYEQYF
- | TRBJ1-6 | TRBV5-1 | 15 | TRBD1 | TGCGCCAGCAGCACGGACAACAGGGGTAATTCACCCCTCCACTTT | CASSTDNRGNSPLHF
- | TRBJ1-3 | TRBV4-3 | 17 | - | TGCGCCAGCAGCCAATCCGAGGGCAGGAGCCTCAGAAACACCATATATTTT | CASSQSEGRSLRNTIYF
- | TRBJ1-2 | TRBV4-2 | 15 | TRBD1 | TGTGCCAGCAGCCCTGACGGACAGGGGGTCTATGGCTACACCTTC | CASSPDGQGVYGYTF
- | TRBJ2-3 | TRBV19 | 14 | - | TGTGCCAGTAGTTTCTTAGGAGGCACAGATACGCAGTATTTT | CASSFLGGTDTQYF
few | TRBJ2-2 | TRBV2 | 15 | - | TGTGCCAGCAATTTTGGGGGCGCGAACACCGGGGAGCTGTTTTTT | CASNFGGANTGELFF
- | TRBJ2-5 | TRBV28 | 17 | TRBD1 | TGTGCCAGCAGTTCGCCCCACAGGGGGTATTCCCAAGAGACCCAGTACTTC | CASSSPHRGYSQETQYF
- | TRBJ2-1 | TRBV7-2 | 13 | - | TGTGCCAGCAGCTTTTCTCTGTACAATGAGCAGTTCTTC | CASSFSLYNEQFF
- | TRBJ1-1 | TRBV9 | 15 | TRBD1 | TGTGCCAGCAGCACGAGCCCTCAGGGGGAGGCTGAAGCTTTCTTT | CASSTSPQGEAEAFF
- | TRBJ1-2 | TRBV4-2 | 15 | TRBD1 | TGTGCCAGCAGCCCCGCCGGGGACAGGGCCTATGGCTACACCTTC | CASSPAGDRAYGYTF
- | TRBJ1-3 | TRBV5-8 | 16 | - | TGTGCCAGCAGCTCCCGGGGCCGGAACTCTGGAAACACCATATATTTT | CASSSRGRNSGNTIYF
- | TRBJ1-1 | TRBV28 | 13 | TRBD1 | TGTGCCAGCAGCGGACAGGAGAAGGCTGAAGCTTTCTTT | CASSGQEKAEAFF
- | TRBJ2-2 | TRBV19 | 15 | TRBD1 | TGTGCCAGTAGTACGGGACAGCCGAACACCGGGGAGCTGTTTTTT | CASSTGQPNTGELFF
- | TRBJ2-2 | TRBV7-3 | 15 | TRBD2 | TGTGCCAGCAGCTTAATACTAGCGGGCGCCGGGGAGCTGTTTTTT | CASSLILAGAGELFF
once | TRBJ1-1 | TRBV11-1 | 13 | - | TGTGCCAGCAGCACCCGCAGGAACACTGAAGCTTTCTTT | CASSTRRNTEAFF
- | TRBJ2-2 | TRBV7-2 | 13 | - | TGTGCCAGCAGCTTAGGGGGTCGGGTTGGGCTGTTTTTT | CASSLGGRVGLFF
- | TRBJ2-5 | TRBV6-5 | 14 | TRBD1 | TGTGCCAGCAGTTACGCTCAGGGGGCTGAGACCCAGTACTTC | CASSYAQGAETQYF
- | TRBJ2-2 | TRBV11-2 | 17 | - | TGTGCCAGCAGCCAAGGGACTTACCTTTCGAACACCGGGGAGCTGTTTTTT | CASSQGTYLSNTGELFF
- | TRBJ2-3 | TRBV11-2 | 13 | - | TGTGCCAGCAGCTTCCCGGGGATAGATACGCAGTATTTT | CASSFPGIDTQYF
- | TRBJ1-6 | TRBV2 | 15 | TRBD1 | TGTGCCAGCAGTGCGACAGGGCCTTTGAGGTCACCCCTCCACTTT | CASSATGPLRSPLHF
once | TRBJ1-2 | TRBV29-1 | 14 | TRBD1 | TGCAGCGTTCCGGGACAGGGGGCGGACTATGGCTACACCTTC | CSVPGQGADYGYTF
- | TRBJ2-7 | TRBV7-3 | 14 | - | TGTGCCAGCAGCCCCACAGGGACCTCCTACGAGCAGTACTTC | CASSPTGTSYEQYF
- | TRBJ1-5 | TRBV2 | 13 | - | TGTGCCAGCAGTGCGCAGGGCGATCCGCCCCAGCATTTT | CASSAQGDPPQHF
- | TRBJ2-2 | TRBV29-1 | 16 | TRBD1 | TGCAGCGTTGAAGAAAGACAGGGCTGGGAAACCGGGGAGCTGTTTTTT | CSVEERQGWETGELFF
- | TRBJ2-1 | TRBV11-2 | 18 | TRBD2 | TGTGCCAGCAGCATAGGGGAAGGGCTAGCGGGCCCGGGCAATGAGCAGTTCTTC | CASSIGEGLAGPGNEQFF
- | TRBJ1-5 | TRBV6-6 | 15 | TRBD1 | TGTGCCAGCAGTTACTCCCAGGGGGATAATCAGCCCCAGCATTTT | CASSYSQGDNQPQHF
- | TRBJ1-5 | TRBV6-1 | 14 | - | TGTGCCAGCAGTGATGTGGGGAAGGATCAGCCCCAGCATTTT | CASSDVGKDQPQHF